The 27 T cell receptor beta chains below come from one sample, sequenced in a study of blood T cell repertoires in COVID-19. This table comes from immunoSEQ multiplex PCR, and its TCRdb copy is limited to in-frame clones, with some not included. The sample carries about 300,000 clones, around 85% recorded once. The source material was PBMCs or T cells enriched from blood (not recorded which). Receptors originate from a woman in her 30s who had been exposed to COVID-19.

The chain links TRBV29-1 to TRBJ1-1, with 8 bases that match TRBD1. Germline CDR1 reads SQVTM; CDR2 reads ANQGSEA. The CDR3 is 14 residues long. Trimming cost V 4 bases and J 3 bases; bases outside gene matches: 7. The CDR3 sequence is CSVGPSTGDTEAFF. Here the CDR3 DNA reads TGCAGCGTTGGGCCCTCGACAGGGGACACTGAAGCTTTCTTT.

The V gene is TRBV19, the J gene TRBJ2-3, with 7 bases fitting TRBD2. Germline CDR1 reads LNHDA; CDR2 reads SQIVND (reference sequence). Unmatched junction bases numbered 4, after V lost 3 bases and J lost 1 base. The CDR3 loop spans 15 amino acids. The CDR3 sequence: CASSISSGRTDTQYF. CDR3 nucleotides: TGTGCCAGTAGTATTAGTAGCGGGCGCACAGATACGCAGTATTTT.

This chain joins TRBV12-3 or TRBV12-4 and TRBJ1-1; D unclear. Deletions cut 5 bases from V and 3 bases from J, with 7 bases between. The CDR3 covers 12 residues. In DNA, the CDR3 is TGTGCCAGCAGTAGATCGGACACTGAAGCTTTCTTT. Protein product: CASSRSDTEAFF.

The chain carries TRBV5-8 and TRBJ2-7; 8 bases are a match to TRBD2. Germline CDR1 is SGHTS and CDR2 is YDEGEE. This CDR3 region has 14 residues. The J segment lost 5 bases and the V segment lost 4 bases, leaving 8 bases of the junction unmatched. The CDR3 loop reads CASSPGLDKDEQYF. The DNA of the CDR3 is TGTGCCAGCAGCCCGGGACTAGACAAAGACGAGCAGTACTTC.

This clone came up once. This chain joins TRBV7-8 and TRBJ2-1; 8 bases fit TRBD2. CDR1 is SGHVS and CDR2 is FQNEAQ in the germline V gene. The CDR3 is made up of 17 amino acids. Trimming cost V 5 bases and J 1 base; bases outside gene matches: 10. CDR3 sequence: CASSPGGGLESYNEQFF. The DNA of the CDR3 is TGTGCCAGCAGCCCCGGGGGGGGACTAGAGTCCTACAATGAGCAGTTCTTC.

This clone came up a few times. The rearrangement links TRBV28 to TRBJ1-6; D call uncertain. V was cut by 3 bases and J by 8 bases, with 17 bases left in between. CDR3 size: 16 residues. Germline V CDR1 and CDR2: MDHEN, SYDVKM. CDR3 DNA sequence: TGTGCCAGCAGTTTCTTGCGGGCCAATACTGATTCACCCCTCCACTTT. Amino acid sequence: CASSFLRANTDSPLHF. Supplemented by reference TRBV28 and TRBJ1-6, the full variable domain reads DVKVTQSSRYLVKRTGEKVFLECVQDMDHENMFWYRQDPGLGLRLIYFSYDVKMKEKGDIPEGYSVSREKKERFSLILESASTNQTSMYLCASSFLRANTDSPLHFGNGTRLTVT.

The chain recombines TRBV6-6 with TRBJ1-2; D possibly corresponds to TRBD1 (6 bases). This CDR3 is 15 amino acids long. The germline V and J ends were trimmed by 6 bases and 8 bases, with 22 bases remaining between them. The germline V gene has CDR1 MNHNY and CDR2 SVGAGI (reference sequence). The CDR3 DNA sequence: TGTGCCAGCAGCTTCGGGACAAGCCTTAAAGGGGGCTACACCTTC. It is translated as CASSFGTSLKGGYTF.

V usage is TRBV28 and J usage is TRBJ2-2; 9 bases are a match to TRBD1. In germline, CDR1 is MDHEN, CDR2 SYDVKM. The CDR3 is made up of 14 amino acids. V lost 6 bases to trimming and J lost 6 bases; unmatched junction nucleotides: 5. Here the CDR3 DNA reads TGTGCCAGCAGGGGGACAGGGTCCGCCGGGGAGCTGTTTTTT. This codes for CASRGTGSAGELFF.

The rearrangement links TRBV2 to TRBJ1-3; 9 positions agree with TRBD1. CDR1 is SNHLY, CDR2 FYNNEI, per germline. Trimming took 1 base from V and 3 from J; bases not matched to a gene: 4. This CDR3 is built from 16 residues. CDR3 residues: CASSEGTGVGGNTIYF. CDR3 DNA sequence: TGTGCCAGCAGTGAAGGGACAGGGGTGGGTGGAAACACCATATATTTT.

V usage is TRBV19 and J usage is TRBJ1-4; D might be TRBD1 (6 bases). CDR3 length: 15 residues. Germline V gene data show CDR1 as LNHDA and CDR2 as SQIVND (reference sequence). V gave up 6 bases and J gave up 7 bases, with 18 bases separating them. In DNA, the CDR3 is TGTGCCAGTAGGACGCCAGGGGTGATCGGTGAAAAACTGTTTTTT. Translation gives CASRTPGVIGEKLFF. Full variable domain (outside the CDR3, taken from reference TRBV19 and TRBJ1-4): DGGITQSPKYLFRKEGQNVTLSCEQNLNHDAMYWYRQDPGQGLRLIYYSQIVNDFQKGDIAEGYSVSREKKESFPLTVTSAQKNPTAFYLCASRTPGVIGEKLFFGSGTQLSVL.

The CDR3 DNA reads TGCGCCAGCAGTCGAAGCGGGAGCCGTGAGCAGTTCTTC. Residues: CASSRSGSREQFF. The chain uses TRBV4-1 and TRBJ2-1, with 8 bases identical to TRBD2. V was pared by 6 bases and J by 9 bases, with 7 bases of the junction left unmatched. Germline V gene data show CDR1 as MGHRA and CDR2 as YSYEKL. The CDR3 is 13 residues long.

The chain couples TRBV7-6 to TRBJ2-7; the D is unclear. Germline V gene lookup returns CDR1 SGHVS and CDR2 FNYEAQ. The CDR3 covers 13 residues. V lost 4 bases, J lost 2 bases, and 9 bases lay in between. Written as DNA, the CDR3 is TGTGCCAGCAGCTCCACAGTAACCTACGAGCAGTACTTC. It yields the protein CASSSTVTYEQYF.

The rearrangement joins TRBV10-3 to TRBJ2-7; D not certain. Germline CDR1 is ENHRY and CDR2 is SYGVKD. V lost 10 bases and J 6 bases, leaving 16 bases between the germline ends. The CDR3 is made up of 12 amino acids. The CDR3 sequence: CATESDSGEQYF. The CDR3, as DNA: TGTGCCACTGAATCCGACTCGGGCGAGCAGTACTTC.

Turning to this clone: A junction boundary mismatches the germline segment, possibly from a read error. The chain recombines TRBV3-1 (or the pseudogene TRBV3-2) with TRBJ2-7; TRBD1 matches at 10 bases. The germline V gene has CDR1 LGHDT and CDR2 YNNKEL (reference sequence). This CDR3 comprises 15 residues. The CDR3 DNA reads as TGTGCCAGCACCCAACGGGACAGGGGAACCTACGAGCAGTACTTC. This encodes CASTQRDRGTYEQYF.

This clone was counted once. The chain couples TRBV19 to TRBJ1-5; possibly TRBD1 for D (5 bases). In germline, CDR1 is LNHDA, CDR2 SQIVND (reference sequence). This CDR3 contains 15 residues. Trimming took off 5 bases at V and 2 bases at J, with 13 bases between the two ends. This chain's CDR3 is CASSSTAGRNQPQHF. In DNA form, the CDR3 reads TGTGCCAGTAGTTCGACAGCGGGACGCAATCAGCCCCAGCATTTT.

This chain links TRBV15 with TRBJ1-5; 12 bases map to TRBD1. In germline, CDR1 is LNHNV, CDR2 YYDKDF (reference sequence). J gave up 7 bases and V 5 bases, and 6 bases lay outside the gene matches. This CDR3 is built from 15 residues. In DNA, the CDR3 is TGTGCCACCAGCGGGGACAGGGGGCCCGGGCAGCCCCAGCATTTT. Amino acids: CATSGDRGPGQPQHF.

The chain links TRBV2 to TRBJ2-1; 9 bases are a match to TRBD1. V trimming: 8 bases; J trimming: 3 bases; junction bases outside the gene matches: 8. The V gene's germline CDR1 is SNHLY and CDR2 FYNNEI. This CDR3 region has 15 residues. CDR3 sequence: CASSDEGQGYNEQFF. The DNA for the CDR3 is TGTGCCAGCTCTGATGAGGGACAGGGCTACAATGAGCAGTTCTTC.

CDR3: CASRGTGGHQPQHF. The CDR3 bases are TGTGCCAGCAGGGGGACAGGGGGCCATCAGCCCCAGCATTTT. The chain has TRBV25-1 and TRBJ1-5; 12 bases map to TRBD1. Trimming took 6 bases from V and 5 from J; bases not matched to a gene: 2. This CDR3 comprises 14 residues. Germline V gene lookup returns CDR1 MGHDK and CDR2 SYGVNS.

The chain is built from TRBV5-4 and TRBJ2-3; no firm D call. V was pared by 4 bases and J by 0 bases, with 9 bases between. The CDR3 is 14 residues long. Germline V gene data show CDR1 as SGHNT and CDR2 as YYREEE (reference sequence). The CDR3 loop is CASSPAVSTDTQYF. Here the CDR3 DNA reads TGTGCCAGCAGCCCTGCGGTCAGCACAGATACGCAGTATTTT.

This clone was detected only a few times. This sequence joins TRBV5-4 and TRBJ2-2; possible D gene TRBD1, 6 bases. Trimming shortened V by 7 bases and J by 3 bases, and 16 bases separated the two germline ends. The CDR3 consists of 15 residues. Germline CDR1 and CDR2: SGHNT and YYREEE (reference sequence). The CDR3 region is CASRLAGTHTGELFF. CDR3 coding DNA: TGTGCCAGCCGTCTTGCCGGGACACACACCGGGGAGCTGTTTTTT. The whole variable domain, filled in from reference TRBV5-4 and TRBJ2-2, reads ETGVTQSPTHLIKTRGQQVTLRCSSQSGHNTVSWYQQALGQGPQFIFQYYREEENGRGNFPPRFSGLQFPNYSSELNVNALELDDSALYLCASRLAGTHTGELFFGEGSRLTVL.

The chain has TRBV18 and TRBJ2-1; no firm D call. From germline, CDR1 is KGHSH and CDR2 LQKENI. This CDR3 has 13 residues. Trimming took off 3 bases at V and 8 bases at J, with 11 bases between the two ends. For the CDR3, the DNA is TGTGCCAGCTCACCCCCCACCCGGGATGAGCAGTTCTTC. The encoded protein is CASSPPTRDEQFF.

This sequence joins TRBV5-1 and TRBJ2-3; 8 bases line up with TRBD1. This CDR3 region has 16 residues. With 4 bases clipped from V and 0 bases from J, the junction kept 7 bases outside the gene matches. Germline values: CDR1 SGHRS, CDR2 YFSETQ. The DNA for the CDR3 is TGCGCCAGCAGCCTCGTGACAGGGGCTAGCACAGATACGCAGTATTTT. The encoded protein is CASSLVTGASTDTQYF.

The chain links TRBV27 to TRBJ1-1; a weak D match, TRBD1 (5 bases). CDR3 length: 15 residues. V lost 5 bases to trimming and J lost 1 base, with 14 bases between them. CDR1 and CDR2 from the germline V gene are MNHEY and SMNVEV (reference sequence). The CDR3 spells CASSPPGLRNTEAFF. DNA of the CDR3: TGTGCCAGCAGTCCTCCGGGACTGCGGAACACTGAAGCTTTCTTT.

The chain uses TRBV2 and TRBJ2-7; weak D call: TRBD1 (6 bases). This CDR3 is 14 amino acids long. V dropped 7 bases and J dropped 3 bases, with 16 bases sitting between them. Looked up from germline, CDR1 is SNHLY and CDR2 is FYNNEI. As DNA, the CDR3 is TGTGCCAGCACCCAGACAGGCCTTGACTACGAGCAGTACTTC. It specifies CASTQTGLDYEQYF.

DNA of the CDR3: TGTGCCAGCAGACCCACCCTCAGGGGGCAAGAGACCCAGTACTTC. This translates into CASRPTLRGQETQYF. The gene calls are TRBV27 and TRBJ2-5; 7 bases fit TRBD1. J lost 2 bases, V lost 6 bases, and 9 bases had no gene match. Germline lookup yields CDR1 MNHEY and CDR2 SMNVEV (reference sequence). CDR3 length equals 15 residues.

The V and J genes are TRBV11-3 and TRBJ2-5; TRBD1 matches 8 bases. The trim removed 4 bases at V and 0 bases at J, leaving 19 bases unmatched. The germline CDR1 and CDR2 sequences are SGHNT and YENEEA. This CDR3 has 20 residues. The DNA for the CDR3 is TGTGCCAGCAGCTCCCGGAGTTGGGCAGGGGGCTTGGGGGACCAAGAGACCCAGTACTTC. This codes for CASSSRSWAGGLGDQETQYF.

V and J are TRBV7-8 and TRBJ1-5, with a weak D call TRBD1 (6 bases). Germline assignment: CDR1 SGHVS and CDR2 FQNEAQ. The CDR3 loop spans 17 amino acids. V lost 1 base to trimming and J lost 0 bases, with 13 bases between them. The CDR3 DNA is TGTGCCAGCAGCTTAGGGAGTGGACAGTATAGCAATCAGCCCCAGCATTTT. This encodes CASSLGSGQYSNQPQHF.